Sequencing of this TCR beta chain was carried out in a study of patients and donors after allogeneic stem cell transplantation. TCRdb ran MiXCR on the RT-PCR reads and lists one entry per CDR3 protein. The repertoire holds approximately 160,000 distinct CDR3 sequences, roughly 30% seen once, with roughly 3.2% in the top ten. The sample consisted of blood, either unsorted or a sorted T cell fraction (not recorded which). This receptor was taken from a human donor who was either an allogeneic HSCT recipient or a stem cell or donor lymphocyte infusion donor (not recorded which). It is not recorded whose cells these are; they may come from a transplant donor.

The CDR3 here is CAWSATEFEQYF. The CDR3 coding sequence is TGTGCCTGGAGTGCGACGGAATTCGAGCAGTACTTC. The gene calls are TRBV30 and TRBJ2-7; no firm D call. The germline V gene encodes CDR1 GTSNPN and CDR2 SVGIG (reference sequence). V lost 1 base, J lost 6 bases, and 10 bases lay in between. The length of the CDR3 is 12 residues.